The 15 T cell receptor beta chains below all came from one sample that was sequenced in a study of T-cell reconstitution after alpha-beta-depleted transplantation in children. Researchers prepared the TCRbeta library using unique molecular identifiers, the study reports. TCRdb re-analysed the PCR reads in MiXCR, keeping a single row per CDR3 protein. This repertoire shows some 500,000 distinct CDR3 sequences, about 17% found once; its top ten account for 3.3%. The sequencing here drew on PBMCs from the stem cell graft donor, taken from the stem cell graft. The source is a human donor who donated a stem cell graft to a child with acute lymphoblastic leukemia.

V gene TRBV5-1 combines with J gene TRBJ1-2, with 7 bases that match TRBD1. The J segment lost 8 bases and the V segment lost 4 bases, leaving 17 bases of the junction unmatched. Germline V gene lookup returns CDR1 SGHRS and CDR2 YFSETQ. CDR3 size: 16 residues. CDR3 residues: CASSGRRQGTAFGYTF. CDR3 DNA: TGCGCCAGCAGCGGGCGCAGACAGGGAACAGCTTTCGGCTACACCTTC.

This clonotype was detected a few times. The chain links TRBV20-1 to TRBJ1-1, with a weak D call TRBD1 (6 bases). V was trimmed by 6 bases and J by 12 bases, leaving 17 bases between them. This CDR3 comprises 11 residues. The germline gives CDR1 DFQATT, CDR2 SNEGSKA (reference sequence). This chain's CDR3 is CSASWGAQTFF. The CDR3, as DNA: TGCAGTGCCTCCTGGGGGGCTCAAACTTTCTTT.

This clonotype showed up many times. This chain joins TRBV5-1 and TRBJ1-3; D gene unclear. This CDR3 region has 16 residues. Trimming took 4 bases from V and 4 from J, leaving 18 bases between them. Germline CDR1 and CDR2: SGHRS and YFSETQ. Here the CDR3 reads CASSPVRGAVGNTIYF. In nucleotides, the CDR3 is TGCGCCAGCAGCCCCGTTCGGGGAGCGGTCGGAAACACCATATATTTT.

CDR3 in DNA: TGTGCCAGCAGCTCAATTGATGGACTAGCGGGGAGCTCCTACAATGAGCAGTTCTTC. Its protein product is CASSSIDGLAGSSYNEQFF. The chain is built from TRBV14 and TRBJ2-1, with 12 bases fitting TRBD2. The CDR3 runs to 19 residues. V dropped 5 bases and J dropped 0; count of bases not matched to a gene: 11. Germline V gives CDR1 SGHDN, CDR2 FVKESK.

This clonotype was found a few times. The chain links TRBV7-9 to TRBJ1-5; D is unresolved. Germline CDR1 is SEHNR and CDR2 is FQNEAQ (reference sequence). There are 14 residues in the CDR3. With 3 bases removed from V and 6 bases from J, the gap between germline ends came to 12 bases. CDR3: CASSFGKGFQPQHF. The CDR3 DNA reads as TGTGCCAGCAGCTTCGGGAAGGGATTTCAGCCCCAGCATTTT.

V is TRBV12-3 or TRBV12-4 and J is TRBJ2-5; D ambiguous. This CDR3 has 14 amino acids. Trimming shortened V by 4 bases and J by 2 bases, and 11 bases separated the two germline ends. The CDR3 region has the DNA TGTGCCAGCAGTTCCTCGCAACTTCAAGAGACCCAGTACTTC. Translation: CASSSSQLQETQYF.

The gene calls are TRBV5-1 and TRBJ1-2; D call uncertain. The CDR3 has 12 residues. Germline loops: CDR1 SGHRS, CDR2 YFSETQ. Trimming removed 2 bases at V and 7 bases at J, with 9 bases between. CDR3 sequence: CASSFVGVGYTF. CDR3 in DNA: TGCGCCAGCAGCTTTGTCGGGGTTGGCTACACCTTC.

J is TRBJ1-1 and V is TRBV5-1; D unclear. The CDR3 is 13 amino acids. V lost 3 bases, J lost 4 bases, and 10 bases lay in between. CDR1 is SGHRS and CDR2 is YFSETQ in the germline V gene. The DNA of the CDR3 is TGCGCCAGCAGCTCTCAGATGGGCACTGAAGCTTTCTTT. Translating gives CASSSQMGTEAFF.

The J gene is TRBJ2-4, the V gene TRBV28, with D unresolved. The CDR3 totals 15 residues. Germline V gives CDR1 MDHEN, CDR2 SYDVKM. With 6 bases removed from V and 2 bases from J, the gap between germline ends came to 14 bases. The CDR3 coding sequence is TGTGCCAGCAGCTCACGGCCCTCAACCAAAAACATTCAGTACTTC. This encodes CASSSRPSTKNIQYF.

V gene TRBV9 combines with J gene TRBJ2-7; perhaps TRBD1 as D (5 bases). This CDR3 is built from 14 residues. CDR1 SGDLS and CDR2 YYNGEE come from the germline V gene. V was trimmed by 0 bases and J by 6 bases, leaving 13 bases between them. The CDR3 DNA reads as TGTGCCAGCAGCGTAGCAGGGCAGCTCGGCGAGCAGTACTTC. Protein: CASSVAGQLGEQYF.

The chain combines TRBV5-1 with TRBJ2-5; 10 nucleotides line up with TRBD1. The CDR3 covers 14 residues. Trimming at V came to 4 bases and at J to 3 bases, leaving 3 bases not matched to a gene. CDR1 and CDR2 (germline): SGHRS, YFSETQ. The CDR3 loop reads CASSRGTGEETQYF. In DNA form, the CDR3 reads TGCGCCAGCAGCCGGGGGACAGGGGAAGAGACCCAGTACTTC. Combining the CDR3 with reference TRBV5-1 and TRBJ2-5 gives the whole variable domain KAGVTQTPRYLIKTRGQQVTLSCSPISGHRSVSWYQQTPGQGLQFLFEYFSETQRNKGNFPGRFSGRQFSNSRSEMNVSTLELGDSALYLCASSRGTGEETQYFGPGTRLLVL.

The CDR3 sequence: CASSYSRDRERNTGELFF. CDR3 sequence (DNA): TGTGCCAGCAGTTACTCGAGGGACAGGGAGCGAAACACCGGGGAGCTGTTTTTT. The chain links TRBV6-5 to TRBJ2-2; 9 bases fit TRBD1. Germline V gene lookup returns CDR1 MNHEY and CDR2 SVGAGI. V was clipped by 0 bases and J by 2 bases; unmatched bases: 7. The CDR3 extends over 18 amino acids.

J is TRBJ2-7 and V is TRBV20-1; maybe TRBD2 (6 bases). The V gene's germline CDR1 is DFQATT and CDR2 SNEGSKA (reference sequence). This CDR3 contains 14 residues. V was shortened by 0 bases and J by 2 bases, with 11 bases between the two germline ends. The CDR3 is CSARDEDYPYEQYF. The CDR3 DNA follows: TGCAGTGCTAGAGACGAGGACTATCCCTACGAGCAGTACTTC.

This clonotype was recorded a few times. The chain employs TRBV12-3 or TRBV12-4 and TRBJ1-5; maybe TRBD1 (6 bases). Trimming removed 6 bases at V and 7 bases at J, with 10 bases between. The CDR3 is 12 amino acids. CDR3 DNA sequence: TGTGCCAGCAGCCAGGGGTTACAGCCCCAGCATTTT. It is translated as CASSQGLQPQHF.

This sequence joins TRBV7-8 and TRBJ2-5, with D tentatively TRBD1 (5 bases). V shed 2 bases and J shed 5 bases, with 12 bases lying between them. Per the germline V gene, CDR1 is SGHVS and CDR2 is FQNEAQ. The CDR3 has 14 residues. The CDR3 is CASSLLQGWETQYF. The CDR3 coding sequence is TGTGCCAGCAGCTTATTGCAGGGTTGGGAGACCCAGTACTTC.